This T cell receptor (beta chain) emerged from a study of T cells expressing NK-cell markers. Study-wide background: Beta-chain profiling covered CD3+CD56+NKG2C+, CD3+CD56+NKG2C- and CD3+CD56-NKG2C+ sorted subsets. Sequencing covered eight donors, seven HCMV-seropositive and one seronegative.

It was by 5'RACE template switching with UMIs that TCR beta cDNA was made. Using the 5' RACE reads, TCRdb records one entry per CDR3 protein without DNA. Across 200,000 to 300,000 distinct CDR3 sequences, the top ten clones capture around 0.42% of the sample. About this clonotype: The antigen is undetermined.

The study's findings and limits: Expanded NKG2C+ T cell clones had unclear HCMV specificity.

The CDR3 sequence is 14 residues long. Germline values: CDR1 SGHRS, CDR2 YFSETQ. What was sequenced was blood T cells: a sorted CD56 or NKG2C T cell subset, CD4+ or CD8+ T cells, or bulk PBMC T cells (not recorded which). The clonotype originates from a man younger than 35 in good health. V and J are TRBV5-1 and TRBJ1-1. The CDR3 sequence is CASSPEISRAEAFF.